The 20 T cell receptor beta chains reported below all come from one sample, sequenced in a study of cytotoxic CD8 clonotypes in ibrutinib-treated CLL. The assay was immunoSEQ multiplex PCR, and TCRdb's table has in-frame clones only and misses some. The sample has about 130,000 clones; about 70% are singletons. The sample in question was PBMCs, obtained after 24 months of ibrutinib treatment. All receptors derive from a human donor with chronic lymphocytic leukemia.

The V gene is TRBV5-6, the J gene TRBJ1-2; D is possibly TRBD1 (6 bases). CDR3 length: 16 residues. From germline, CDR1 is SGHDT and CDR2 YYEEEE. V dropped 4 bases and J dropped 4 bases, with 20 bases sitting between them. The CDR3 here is CASSLGGLGGPYGYTF. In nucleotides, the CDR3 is TGTGCCAGCAGCCTGGGGGGGCTCGGAGGCCCCTATGGCTACACCTTC.

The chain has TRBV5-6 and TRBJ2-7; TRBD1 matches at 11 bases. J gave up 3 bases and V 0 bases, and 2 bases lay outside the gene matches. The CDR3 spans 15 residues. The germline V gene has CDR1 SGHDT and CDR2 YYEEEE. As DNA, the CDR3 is TGTGCCAGCAGCTTGGTCGGGACAGGGGGCTACGAGCAGTACTTC. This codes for CASSLVGTGGYEQYF.

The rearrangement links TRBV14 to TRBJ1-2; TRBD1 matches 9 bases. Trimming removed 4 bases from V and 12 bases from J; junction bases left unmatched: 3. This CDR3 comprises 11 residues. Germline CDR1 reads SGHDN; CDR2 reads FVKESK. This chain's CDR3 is CASSPDRGDTF. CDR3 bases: TGTGCCAGCAGCCCCGACAGGGGGGACACCTTC.

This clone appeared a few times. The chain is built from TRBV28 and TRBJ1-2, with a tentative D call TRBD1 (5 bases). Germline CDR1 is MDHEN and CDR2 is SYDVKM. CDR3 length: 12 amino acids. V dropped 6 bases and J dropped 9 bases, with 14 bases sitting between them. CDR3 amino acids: CASSSDSLSYTF. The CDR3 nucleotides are TGTGCCAGCAGCTCAGACAGCCTGAGCTACACCTTC.

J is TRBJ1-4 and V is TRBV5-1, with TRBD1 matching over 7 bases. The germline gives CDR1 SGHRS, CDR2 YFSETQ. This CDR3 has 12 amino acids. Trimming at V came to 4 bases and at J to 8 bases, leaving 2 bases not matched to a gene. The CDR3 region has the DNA TGCGCCAGCAGCCCAGGGGGGGAAAAACTGTTTTTT. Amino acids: CASSPGGEKLFF.

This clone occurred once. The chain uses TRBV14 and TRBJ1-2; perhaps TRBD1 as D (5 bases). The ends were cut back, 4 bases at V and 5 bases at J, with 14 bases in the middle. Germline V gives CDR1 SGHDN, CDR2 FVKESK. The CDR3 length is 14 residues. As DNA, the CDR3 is TGTGCCAGCAGCCCCAATGGGGGTCAGTATGGCTACACCTTC. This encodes CASSPNGGQYGYTF.

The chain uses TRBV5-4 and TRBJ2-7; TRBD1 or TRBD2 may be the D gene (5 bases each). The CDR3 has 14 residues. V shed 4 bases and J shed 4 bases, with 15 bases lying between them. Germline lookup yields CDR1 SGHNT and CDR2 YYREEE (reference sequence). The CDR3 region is CASSPLGERYEQYF. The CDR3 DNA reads TGTGCCAGCAGCCCCCTGGGGGAGAGGTACGAGCAGTACTTC.

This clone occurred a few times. CDR3 loop: CASSQSPGTGVYNEQFF. As DNA, the CDR3 is TGCGCCAGCAGTCAATCCCCGGGGACAGGGGTTTACAATGAGCAGTTCTTC. This chain uses TRBV23-1 with TRBJ2-1; 10 bases line up with TRBD1. TRBV23-1 carries the ORF label, with uncertain function. The trim removed 0 bases at V and 4 bases at J, leaving 6 bases unmatched. This CDR3 has 17 residues.

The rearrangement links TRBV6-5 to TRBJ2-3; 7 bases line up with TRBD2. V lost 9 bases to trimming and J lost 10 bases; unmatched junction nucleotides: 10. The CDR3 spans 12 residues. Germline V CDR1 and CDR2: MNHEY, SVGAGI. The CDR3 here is CASRRGRGAQYF. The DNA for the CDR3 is TGTGCCAGTAGGAGAGGTCGGGGGGCGCAGTATTTT.

CDR3: CASSLEGRPLVAFF. The CDR3, as DNA: TGCGCCAGCAGCCTGGAGGGCAGGCCTCTCGTCGCTTTCTTT. V gene TRBV5-1 combines with J gene TRBJ1-1; no reliable D call. V lost 4 bases and J lost 11, with 21 bases in between. The CDR3 runs to 14 residues. CDR1 is SGHRS, CDR2 YFSETQ, per germline.

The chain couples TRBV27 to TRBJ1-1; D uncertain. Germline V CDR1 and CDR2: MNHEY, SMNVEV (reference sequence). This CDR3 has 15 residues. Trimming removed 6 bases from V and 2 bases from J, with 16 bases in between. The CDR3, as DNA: TGTGCCAGCAGGGCCAGGCTGGGGTCAAACACTGAAGCTTTCTTT. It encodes CASRARLGSNTEAFF.

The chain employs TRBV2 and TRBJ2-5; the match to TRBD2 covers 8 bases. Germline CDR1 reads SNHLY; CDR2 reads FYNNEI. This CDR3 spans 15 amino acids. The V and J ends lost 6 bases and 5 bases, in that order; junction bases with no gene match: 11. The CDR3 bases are TGTGCCAGCAGGGGGGGTAGCGGGATTGGGGAGACCCAGTACTTC. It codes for CASRGGSGIGETQYF.

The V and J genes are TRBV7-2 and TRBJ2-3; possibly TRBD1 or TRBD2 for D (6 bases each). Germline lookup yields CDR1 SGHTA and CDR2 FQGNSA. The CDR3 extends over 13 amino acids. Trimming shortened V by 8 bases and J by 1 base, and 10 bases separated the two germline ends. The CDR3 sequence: CASGGPGTDTQYF. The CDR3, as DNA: TGTGCCAGCGGGGGGCCGGGCACAGATACGCAGTATTTT.

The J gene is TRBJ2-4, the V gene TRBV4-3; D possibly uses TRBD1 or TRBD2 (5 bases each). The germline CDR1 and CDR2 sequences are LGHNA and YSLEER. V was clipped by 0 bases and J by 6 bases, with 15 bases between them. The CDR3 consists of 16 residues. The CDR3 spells CASSQDGAGTPNIQYF. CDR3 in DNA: TGCGCCAGCAGCCAAGATGGGGCCGGGACCCCAAACATTCAGTACTTC.

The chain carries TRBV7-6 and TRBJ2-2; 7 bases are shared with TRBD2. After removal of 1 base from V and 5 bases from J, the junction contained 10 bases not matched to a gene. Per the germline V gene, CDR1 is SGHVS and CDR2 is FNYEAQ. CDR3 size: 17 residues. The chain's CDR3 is CASSLGAGAPGTGELFF. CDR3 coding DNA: TGTGCCAGCAGCTTAGGGGCGGGAGCCCCGGGGACCGGGGAGCTGTTTTTT.

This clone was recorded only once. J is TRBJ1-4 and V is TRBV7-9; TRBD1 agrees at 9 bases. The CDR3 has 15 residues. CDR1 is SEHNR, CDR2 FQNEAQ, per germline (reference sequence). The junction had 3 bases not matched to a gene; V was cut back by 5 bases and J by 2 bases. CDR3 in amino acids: CASSPGQGTNEKLFF. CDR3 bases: TGTGCCAGCAGCCCAGGACAGGGGACTAATGAAAAACTGTTTTTT.

In nucleotides, the CDR3 is TGTGCCAGCAGCGTAGGGACTTGGGCTAGGTCCTACGAGCAGTACTTC. Its translation: CASSVGTWARSYEQYF. V gene TRBV9 combines with J gene TRBJ2-7, with a possible D match to TRBD2 (5 bases). Trimming stripped 0 bases from V and 1 base from J, with 14 bases between. CDR1 and CDR2 (germline): SGDLS, YYNGEE. The CDR3 is made up of 16 amino acids.

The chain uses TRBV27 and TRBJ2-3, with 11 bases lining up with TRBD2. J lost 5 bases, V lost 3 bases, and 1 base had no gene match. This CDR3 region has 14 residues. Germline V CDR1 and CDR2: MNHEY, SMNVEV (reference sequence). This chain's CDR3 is CASSLGTSGDTQYF. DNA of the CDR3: TGTGCCAGCAGTTTGGGGACTAGCGGAGATACGCAGTATTTT.

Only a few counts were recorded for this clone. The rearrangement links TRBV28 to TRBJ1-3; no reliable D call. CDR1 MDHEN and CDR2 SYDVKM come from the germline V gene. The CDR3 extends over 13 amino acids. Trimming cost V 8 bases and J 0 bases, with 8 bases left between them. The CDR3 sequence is CASRVHSGNTIYF. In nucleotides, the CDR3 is TGTGCCAGCCGCGTACACTCTGGAAACACCATATATTTT.

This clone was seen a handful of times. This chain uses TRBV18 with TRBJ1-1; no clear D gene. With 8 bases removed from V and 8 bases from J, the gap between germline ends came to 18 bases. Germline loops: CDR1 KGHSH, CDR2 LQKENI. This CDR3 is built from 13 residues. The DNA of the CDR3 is TGTGCCAGCGGGAGCGAAGCATGGATCGAAGCTTTCTTT. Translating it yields CASGSEAWIEAFF.